The TCR beta chain described here comes from a study of T cell responses to AZD1222 COVID-19 vaccine. The data were produced by immunoSEQ multiplex PCR, yet TCRdb's version contains in-frame clones alone and is incomplete. The sample contains 150,000 to 200,000 clones, approximately 92% of which appear only once. The V gene lost 10 bases and the J gene lost 0 bases, with 10 bases spanning the gap. Germline lookup yields CDR1 SNHLY and CDR2 FYNNEI. The CDR3 spans 12 residues. This clone was seen once. The input for sequencing was peripheral blood, taken 28 days after the second dose of the MenACWY control vaccine. This chain links TRBV2 with TRBJ2-7, with D unresolved. The receptor comes from an adult who received the MenACWY meningococcal vaccine as a control. In DNA form, the CDR3 reads TGTGCCATGCTCCTGGACTCCTACGAGCAGTACTTC. It codes for CAMLLDSYEQYF.